This T cell receptor (beta chain) was identified during a study of blood T cell repertoires in COVID-19. Study-wide context: Samples representing acute and convalescent COVID-19 were sourced from the United States, Italy and Spain.

How the authors handled the data: Amplifying reference gene primers gave estimates of nucleated cell counts. Measured with immunoSEQ multiplex PCR; TCRdb has only the in-frame clones, and not every one. V and J calls and clone size are given by that table; D and trimming were obtained from the DNA. The table lists some 520,000 clones, roughly 87% of them singletons. Enrolment of Seattle patients took place during active infection, and they were followed longitudinally. The CDR3 runs 13 residues. V was clipped by 1 base and J by 4 bases, with 6 bases between them. The germline V gene has CDR1 SGHDT and CDR2 YYEEEE.

Sequenced input: peripheral blood. This clonotype was sampled from a man aged 18 to 30 with COVID-19, enrolled during active disease. The chain employs TRBV5-6 and TRBJ1-5, with D uncertain. CDR3 sequence (DNA): TGTGCCAGCAGCTTGTTCGAGAATCAGCCCCAGCATTTT. Translation gives CASSLFENQPQHF.